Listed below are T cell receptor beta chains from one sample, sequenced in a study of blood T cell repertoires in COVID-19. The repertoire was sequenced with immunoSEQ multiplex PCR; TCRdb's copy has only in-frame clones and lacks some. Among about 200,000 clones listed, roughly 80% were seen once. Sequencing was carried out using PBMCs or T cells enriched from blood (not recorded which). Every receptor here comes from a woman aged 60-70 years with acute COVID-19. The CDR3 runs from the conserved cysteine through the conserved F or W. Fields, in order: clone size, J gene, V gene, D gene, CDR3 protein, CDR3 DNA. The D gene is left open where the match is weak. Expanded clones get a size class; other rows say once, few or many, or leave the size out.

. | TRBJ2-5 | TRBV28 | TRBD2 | CATQTSGAETQYF | TGTGCCACCCAGACTAGCGGGGCAGAGACCCAGTACTTC
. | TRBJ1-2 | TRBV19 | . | CASTTGTAQDNYGYTF | TGTGCCAGTACCACAGGGACGGCGCAAGATAACTATGGCTACACCTTC
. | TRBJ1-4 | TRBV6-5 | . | CASSYLGQINEKLFF | TGTGCCAGCAGTTACTTGGGGCAAATTAATGAAAAACTGTTTTTT
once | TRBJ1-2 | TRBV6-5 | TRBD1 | CASSHPSTGNDGYTF | TGTGCCAGCAGCCATCCCTCGACAGGGAACGATGGCTACACCTTC
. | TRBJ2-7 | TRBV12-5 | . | CASARLEGSGEQYF | TGTGCTAGTGCCAGGTTAGAGGGATCGGGAGAGCAGTACTTC
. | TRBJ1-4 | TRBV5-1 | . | CASSTAPTGSGGEKLFF | TGCGCCAGCAGCACCGCTCCTACAGGGAGTGGCGGTGAAAAACTGTTTTTT
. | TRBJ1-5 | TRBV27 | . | CASRLQGYNQPQHF | TGTGCCAGCAGGTTACAGGGTTACAATCAGCCCCAGCATTTT
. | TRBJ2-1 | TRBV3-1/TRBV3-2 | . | CASSQDELSSESYNEQFF | TGTGCCAGCAGCCAAGATGAATTAAGTTCCGAGTCCTACAATGAGCAGTTCTTC
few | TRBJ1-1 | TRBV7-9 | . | CASSREAFF | TGTGCCAGTTCCCGGGAAGCTTTCTTT
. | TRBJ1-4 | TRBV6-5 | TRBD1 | CASSLGQGPEKLFF | TGTGCCAGCAGCCTAGGACAGGGGCCTGAAAAACTGTTTTTT
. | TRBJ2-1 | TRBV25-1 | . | CASSEDWAMSSYNEQFF | TGTGCCAGCAGTGAAGATTGGGCTATGAGCTCCTACAATGAGCAGTTCTTC
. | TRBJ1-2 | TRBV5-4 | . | CASSLGQGRYGYTF | TGTGCCAGCAGCTTGGGGCAGGGGCGCTATGGCTACACCTTC
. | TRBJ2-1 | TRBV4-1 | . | CASSQVASPQFF | TGCGCCAGCAGCCAAGTCGCCAGTCCTCAGTTCTTC
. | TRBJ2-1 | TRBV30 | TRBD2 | CAGEVAGDHEQFF | TGTGCCGGAGAAGTAGCGGGAGATCATGAGCAGTTCTTC
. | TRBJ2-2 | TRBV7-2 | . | CASSSLLGGGELFF | TGTGCCAGCAGCTCCCTATTAGGGGGCGGGGAGCTGTTTTTT
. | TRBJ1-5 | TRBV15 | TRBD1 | CATSRLSGTGDQPQHF | TGTGCCACCAGCAGACTCTCGGGGACAGGAGATCAGCCCCAGCATTTT
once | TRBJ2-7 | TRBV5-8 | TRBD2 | CASSLVALAGESPSYEQYF | TGTGCCAGCAGCTTGGTTGCACTAGCGGGAGAGAGTCCCTCCTACGAGCAGTACTTC
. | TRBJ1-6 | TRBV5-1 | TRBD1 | CASSPQGAGNNSPLHF | TGCGCCAGCAGCCCTCAGGGGGCTGGGAATAATTCACCCCTCCACTTT
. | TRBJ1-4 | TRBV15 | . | CATRVERGMEKLFF | TGTGCCACCAGGGTGGAAAGGGGGATGGAAAAACTGTTTTTT
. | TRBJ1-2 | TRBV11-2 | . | CASSAAGGGTYGYTF | TGTGCCAGCAGCGCTGCCGGGGGGGGTACCTATGGCTACACCTTC
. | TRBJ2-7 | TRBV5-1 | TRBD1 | CASSLLGQGAHEQYF | TGCGCCAGCAGCTTGTTGGGACAGGGGGCACACGAGCAGTACTTC
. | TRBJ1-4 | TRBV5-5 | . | CASSPGHSSEKLFF | TGTGCCAGCAGCCCGGGACACAGTAGTGAAAAACTGTTTTTT
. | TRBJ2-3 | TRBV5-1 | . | CASSSGTLTDTQYF | TGCGCCAGCAGCTCAGGGACACTCACAGATACGCAGTATTTT
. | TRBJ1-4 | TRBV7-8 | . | CASSTKEEKLFF | TGTGCCAGCAGTACAAAGGAGGAAAAACTGTTTTTT
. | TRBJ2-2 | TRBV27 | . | CASSRGGTGELFF | TGTGCCAGCAGTCGTGGGGGGACCGGGGAGCTGTTTTTT
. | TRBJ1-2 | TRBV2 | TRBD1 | CARTGRRTNYGYTF | TGTGCCCGGACAGGGAGGCGGACTAACTATGGCTACACCTTC
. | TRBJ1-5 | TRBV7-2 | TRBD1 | CASSLVARQGTQPQHF | TGTGCCAGCAGCTTAGTTGCCCGACAGGGAACTCAGCCCCAGCATTTT
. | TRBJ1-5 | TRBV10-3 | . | CAISEGAQGPQHF | TGTGCCATCAGTGAGGGGGCACAGGGGCCCCAGCATTTT
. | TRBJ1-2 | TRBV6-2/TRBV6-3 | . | CASSYSGAPGYTF | TGTGCCAGCAGTTACTCAGGGGCGCCTGGCTACACCTTC
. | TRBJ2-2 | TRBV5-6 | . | CASSMRDRGELFF | TGTGCCAGCAGCATGCGGGACCGCGGGGAGCTGTTTTTT
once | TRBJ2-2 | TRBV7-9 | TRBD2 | CASSPSYSGGRELFF | TGTGCCAGCAGCCCCAGCTATAGCGGGGGGCGGGAGCTGTTTTTT
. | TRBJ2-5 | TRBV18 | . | CASSPPSGEETQYF | TGTGCCAGCTCACCACCCTCGGGGGAAGAGACCCAGTACTTC
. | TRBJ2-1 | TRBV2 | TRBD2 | CARGLIAGYNEQFF | TGTGCCAGGGGACTAATAGCGGGCTACAATGAGCAGTTCTTC
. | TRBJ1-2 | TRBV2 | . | CASSELQGNYGYTF | TGTGCCAGCAGTGAACTGCAGGGGAACTATGGCTACACCTTC
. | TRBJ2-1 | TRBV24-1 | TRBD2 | CATSDPGTSGYNEQFF | TGTGCCACCAGTGATCCCGGGACTAGCGGTTACAATGAGCAGTTCTTC
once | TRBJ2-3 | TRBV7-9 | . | CASSSSLTDTQYF | TGTGCCAGCAGCTCGTCTCTCACAGATACGCAGTATTTT
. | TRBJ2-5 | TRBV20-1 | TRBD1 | CSASLAGTGETQYF | TGCAGTGCTAGTCTCGCTGGGACAGGGGAGACCCAGTACTTC
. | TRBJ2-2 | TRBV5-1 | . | CASSLQAGTGELFF | TGCGCCAGCAGCTTACAGGCTGGCACCGGGGAGCTGTTTTTT
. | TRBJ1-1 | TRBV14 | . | CASRRPGYTEAFF | TGTGCCAGCCGGAGGCCGGGGTACACTGAAGCTTTCTTT
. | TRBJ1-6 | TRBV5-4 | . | CASSLAVGDNSPLHF | TGTGCCAGCAGCTTGGCTGTGGGAGACAATTCACCCCTCCACTTT
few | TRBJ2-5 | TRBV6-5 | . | CASSYNRAETQYF | TGTGCCAGCAGTTACAACAGGGCAGAGACCCAGTACTTC
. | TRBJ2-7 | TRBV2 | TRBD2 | CASSSGSRTYEQYF | TGTGCCAGTTCTAGCGGGAGTCGGACCTACGAGCAGTACTTC
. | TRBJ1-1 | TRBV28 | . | CASSTTTGSTEAFF | TGTGCCAGCAGTACGACAACAGGTTCCACTGAAGCTTTCTTT
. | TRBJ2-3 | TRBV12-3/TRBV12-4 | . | CASAGVRDTQYF | TGTGCCAGTGCAGGGGTAAGAGATACGCAGTATTTT
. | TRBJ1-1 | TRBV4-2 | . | CASSQFGRGNMNTEAFF | TGTGCCAGCAGCCAGTTCGGGAGGGGCAACATGAACACTGAAGCTTTCTTT
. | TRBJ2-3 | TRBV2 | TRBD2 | CASRLLTGGASDTQYF | TGTGCCAGCAGACTACTAACCGGGGGGGCGTCAGATACGCAGTATTTT
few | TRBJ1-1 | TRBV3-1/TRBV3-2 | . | CASSQSGQNTEAFF | TGTGCCAGCAGCCAGTCGGGACAGAACACTGAAGCTTTCTTT
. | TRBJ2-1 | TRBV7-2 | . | CASSFAPSSYNEQFF | TGTGCCAGCAGCTTTGCCCCCAGCTCCTACAATGAGCAGTTCTTC
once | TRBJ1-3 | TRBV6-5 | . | CASSYFGGNTIYF | TGTGCCAGCAGTTACTTCGGTGGAAACACCATATATTTT
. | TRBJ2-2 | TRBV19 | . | CASSRPGTGELFF | TGTGCCAGTAGTAGGCCGGGAACCGGGGAGCTGTTTTTT
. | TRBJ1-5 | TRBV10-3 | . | CATTGLESNQPQHF | TGTGCCACAACAGGGCTGGAAAGCAATCAGCCCCAGCATTTT
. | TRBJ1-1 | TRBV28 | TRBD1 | CASSSRTGGWTEAFF | TGTGCCAGCAGTTCGCGGACAGGGGGCTGGACTGAAGCTTTCTTT
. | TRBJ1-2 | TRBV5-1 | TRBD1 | CASSPGTARGYTF | TGCGCCAGCAGCCCGGGGACAGCGCGCGGCTACACCTTC
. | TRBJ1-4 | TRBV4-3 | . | CASSQAGRATNEKLFF | TGCGCCAGCAGCCAAGCAGGGCGTGCAACTAATGAAAAACTGTTTTTT
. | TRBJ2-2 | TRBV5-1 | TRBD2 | CASSSGGGTGELFF | TGCGCCAGCAGCTCCGGGGGAGGGACCGGGGAGCTGTTTTTT
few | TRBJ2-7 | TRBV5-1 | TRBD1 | CASSAGQGVYEQYF | TGCGCCAGCAGCGCGGGACAGGGGGTATACGAGCAGTACTTC
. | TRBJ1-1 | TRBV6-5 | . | CASSPLLNTEAFF | TGTGCCAGCAGTCCCCTATTGAACACTGAAGCTTTCTTT
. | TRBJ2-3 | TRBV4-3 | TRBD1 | CASSHDRVGTDTQYF | TGCGCCAGCAGCCACGACAGGGTTGGCACAGATACGCAGTATTTT
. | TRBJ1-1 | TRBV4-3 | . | CASSQDLGGGAFF | TGCGCCAGCAGCCAAGATCTCGGGGGGGGAGCTTTCTTT
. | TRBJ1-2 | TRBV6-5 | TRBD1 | CASRTGTDYGYTF | TGTGCCAGCAGAACCGGGACAGACTATGGCTACACCTTC